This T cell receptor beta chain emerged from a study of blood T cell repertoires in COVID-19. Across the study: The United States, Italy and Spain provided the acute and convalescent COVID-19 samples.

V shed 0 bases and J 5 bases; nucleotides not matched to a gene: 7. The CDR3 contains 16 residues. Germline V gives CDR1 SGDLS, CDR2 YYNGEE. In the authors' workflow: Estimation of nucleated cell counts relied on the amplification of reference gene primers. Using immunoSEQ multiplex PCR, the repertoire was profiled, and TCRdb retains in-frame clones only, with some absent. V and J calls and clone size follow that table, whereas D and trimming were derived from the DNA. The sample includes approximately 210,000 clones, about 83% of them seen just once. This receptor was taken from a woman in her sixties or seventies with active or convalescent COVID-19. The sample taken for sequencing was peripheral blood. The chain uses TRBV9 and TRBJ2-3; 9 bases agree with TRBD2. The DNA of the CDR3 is TGTGCCAGCAGCGTAGAAATAGGACTAGCGATAGATACGCAGTATTTT. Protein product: CASSVEIGLAIDTQYF.